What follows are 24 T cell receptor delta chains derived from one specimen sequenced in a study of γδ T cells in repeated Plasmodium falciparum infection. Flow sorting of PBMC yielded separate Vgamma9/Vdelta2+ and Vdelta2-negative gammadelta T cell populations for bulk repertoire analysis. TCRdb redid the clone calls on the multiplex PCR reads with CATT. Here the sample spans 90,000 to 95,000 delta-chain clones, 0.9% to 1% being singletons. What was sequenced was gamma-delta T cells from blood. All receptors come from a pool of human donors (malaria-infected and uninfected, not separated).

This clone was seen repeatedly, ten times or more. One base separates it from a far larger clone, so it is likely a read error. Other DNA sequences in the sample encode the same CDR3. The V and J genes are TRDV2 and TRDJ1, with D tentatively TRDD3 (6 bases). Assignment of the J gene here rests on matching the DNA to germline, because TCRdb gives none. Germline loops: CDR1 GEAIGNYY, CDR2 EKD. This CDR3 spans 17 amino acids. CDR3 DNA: TGTGCCTGTGACCCCTGGGGCCCGGGGGCCTACACTGATAAACTCATCTTT. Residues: CACDPWGPGAYTDKLIF.

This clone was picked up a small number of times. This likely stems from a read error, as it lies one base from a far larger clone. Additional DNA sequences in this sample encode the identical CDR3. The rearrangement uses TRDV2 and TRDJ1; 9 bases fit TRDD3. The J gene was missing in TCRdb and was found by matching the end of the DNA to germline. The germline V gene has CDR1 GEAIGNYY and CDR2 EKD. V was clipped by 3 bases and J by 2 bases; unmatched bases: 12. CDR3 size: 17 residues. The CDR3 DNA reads TGTGCCTGTGACCCGTTGGGGGATATGGACTATACCGATAAACTCATCTTT. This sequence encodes CACDPLGDMDYTDKLIF.

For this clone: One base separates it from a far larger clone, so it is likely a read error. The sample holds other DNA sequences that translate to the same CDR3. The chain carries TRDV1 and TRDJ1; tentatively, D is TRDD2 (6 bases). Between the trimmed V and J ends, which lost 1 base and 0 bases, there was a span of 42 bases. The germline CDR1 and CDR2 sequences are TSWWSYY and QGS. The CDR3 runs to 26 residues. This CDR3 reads CALGEPTSSVFMFEYAGGPNTDKLIF. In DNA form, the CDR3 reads TGTGCTCTTGGGGAACCGACTTCCTCAGTCTTTATGTTCGAATATGCAGGGGGCCCTAACACCGATAAACTCATCTTT.

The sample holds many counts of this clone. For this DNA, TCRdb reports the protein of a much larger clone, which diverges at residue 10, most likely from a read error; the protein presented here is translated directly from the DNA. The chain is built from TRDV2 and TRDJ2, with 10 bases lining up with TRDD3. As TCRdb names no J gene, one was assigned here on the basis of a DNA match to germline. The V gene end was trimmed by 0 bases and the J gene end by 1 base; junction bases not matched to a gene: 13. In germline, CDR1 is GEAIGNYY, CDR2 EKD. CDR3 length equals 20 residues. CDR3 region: CACDTLTGGLSKDLTAQLFF. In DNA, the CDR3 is TGTGCCTGTGACACCCTTACTGGGGGATTGAGCAAAGATTTGACAGCACAACTCTTCTTT.

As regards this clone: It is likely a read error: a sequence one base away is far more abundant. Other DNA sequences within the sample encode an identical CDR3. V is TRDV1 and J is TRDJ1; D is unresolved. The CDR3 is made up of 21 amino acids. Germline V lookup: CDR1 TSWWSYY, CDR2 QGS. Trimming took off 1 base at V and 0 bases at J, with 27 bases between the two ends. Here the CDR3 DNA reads TGTGCTCTTGGGGAACCCCCCTTACACGTACGGGGTACATTATACACCGATAAACTCATCTTT. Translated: CALGEPPLHVRGTLYTDKLIF.

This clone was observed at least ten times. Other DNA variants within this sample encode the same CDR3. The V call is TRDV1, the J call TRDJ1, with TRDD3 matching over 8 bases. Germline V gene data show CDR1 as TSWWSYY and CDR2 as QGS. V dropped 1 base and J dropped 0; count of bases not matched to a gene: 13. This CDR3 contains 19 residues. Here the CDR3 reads CALGEPTSGRGYYTDKLIF. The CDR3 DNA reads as TGTGCTCTTGGGGAACCCACCTCCGGGAGGGGATACTACACCGATAAACTCATCTTT.

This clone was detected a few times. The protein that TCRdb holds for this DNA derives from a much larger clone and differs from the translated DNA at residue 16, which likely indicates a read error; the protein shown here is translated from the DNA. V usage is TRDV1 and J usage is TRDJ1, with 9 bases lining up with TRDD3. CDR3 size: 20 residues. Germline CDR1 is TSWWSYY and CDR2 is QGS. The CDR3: CALGEFPSTGGPTYTGKLIF. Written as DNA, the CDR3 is TGTGCTCTTGGGGAGTTTCCCAGTACTGGGGGACCGACGTACACCGGTAAACTCATCTTT.

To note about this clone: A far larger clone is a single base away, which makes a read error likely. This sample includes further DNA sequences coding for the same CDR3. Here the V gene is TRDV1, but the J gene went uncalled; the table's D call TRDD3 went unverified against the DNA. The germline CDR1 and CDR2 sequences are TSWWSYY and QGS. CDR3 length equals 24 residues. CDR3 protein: CALGERPVTWGYLLGQLYTDKLIF. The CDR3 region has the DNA TGTGCTCTTGGGGAACGTCCTGTAACGTGGGGATACCTATTAGGACAACTGTACACCGATAAGCTCATCTTT.

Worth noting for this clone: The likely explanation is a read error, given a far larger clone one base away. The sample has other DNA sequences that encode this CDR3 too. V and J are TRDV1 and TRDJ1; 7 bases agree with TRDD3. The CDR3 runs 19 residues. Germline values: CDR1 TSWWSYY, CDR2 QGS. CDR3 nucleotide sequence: TGTGCTCTCGGGGAAAAAAGTCGCTGGGTAACTGGGGAAGGAGAGAAACTCATCTTT. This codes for CALGEKSRWVTGEGEKLIF.

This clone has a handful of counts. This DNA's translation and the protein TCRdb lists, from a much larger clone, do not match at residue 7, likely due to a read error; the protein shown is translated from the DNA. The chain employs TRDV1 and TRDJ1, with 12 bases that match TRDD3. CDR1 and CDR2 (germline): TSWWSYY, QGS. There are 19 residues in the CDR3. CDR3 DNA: TGTGCCCTTGGGGAAAAGACTCCTACGCTGGGGGATACGGCCGATAAACTCATCTTT. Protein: CALGEKTPTLGDTADKLIF.

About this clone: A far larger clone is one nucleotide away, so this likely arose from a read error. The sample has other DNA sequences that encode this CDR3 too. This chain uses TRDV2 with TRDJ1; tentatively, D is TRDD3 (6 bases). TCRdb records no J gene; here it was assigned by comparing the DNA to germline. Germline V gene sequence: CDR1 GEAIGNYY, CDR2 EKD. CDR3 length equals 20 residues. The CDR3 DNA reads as TGCGCCTGTGAGCGACTGCTAGTCGTACCTGGGGACCCAGACACCGATAAACTCATCTTT. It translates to CACERLLVVPGDPDTDKLIF.

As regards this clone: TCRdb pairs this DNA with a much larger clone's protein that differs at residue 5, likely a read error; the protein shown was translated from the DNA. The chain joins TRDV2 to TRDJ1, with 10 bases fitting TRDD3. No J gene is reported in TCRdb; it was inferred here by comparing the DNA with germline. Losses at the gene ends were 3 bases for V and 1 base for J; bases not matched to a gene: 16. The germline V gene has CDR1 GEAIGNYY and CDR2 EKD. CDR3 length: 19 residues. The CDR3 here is CACDFVLIPTGGFTDKLIF. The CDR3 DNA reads TGTGCCTGTGACTTCGTTTTGATCCCTACTGGGGGATTCACCGATAAACTCATCTTT.

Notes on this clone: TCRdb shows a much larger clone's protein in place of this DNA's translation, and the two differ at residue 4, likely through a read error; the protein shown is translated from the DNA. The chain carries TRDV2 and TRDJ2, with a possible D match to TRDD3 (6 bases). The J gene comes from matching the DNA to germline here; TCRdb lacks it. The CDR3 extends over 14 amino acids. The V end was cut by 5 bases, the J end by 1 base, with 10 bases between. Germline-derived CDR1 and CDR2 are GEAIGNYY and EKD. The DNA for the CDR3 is TGTGCCTGTGGCTCACTGGGTTTGACAGCACAACTCTTCTTT. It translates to CACGSLGLTAQLFF.

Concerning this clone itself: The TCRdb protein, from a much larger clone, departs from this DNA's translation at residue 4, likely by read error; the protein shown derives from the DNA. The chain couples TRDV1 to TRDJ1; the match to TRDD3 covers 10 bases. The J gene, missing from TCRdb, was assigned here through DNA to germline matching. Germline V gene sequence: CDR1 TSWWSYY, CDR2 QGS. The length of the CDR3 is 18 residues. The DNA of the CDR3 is TGTGCTCTTGAGGAAGTTCGGGGGATACGCAGTATACGCGATAAACTCATCTTT. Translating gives CALEEVRGIRSIRDKLIF.

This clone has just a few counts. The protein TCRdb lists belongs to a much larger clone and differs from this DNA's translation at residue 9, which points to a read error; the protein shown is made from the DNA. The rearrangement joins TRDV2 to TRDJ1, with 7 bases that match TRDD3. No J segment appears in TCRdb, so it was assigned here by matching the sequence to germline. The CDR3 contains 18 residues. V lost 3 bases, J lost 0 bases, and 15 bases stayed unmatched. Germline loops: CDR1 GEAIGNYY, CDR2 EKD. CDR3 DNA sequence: TGTGCCTGTGACGCCCTGCCGCTTCCGGGGGATTACACCGATAAACTCATCTTT. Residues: CACDALPLPGDYTDKLIF.

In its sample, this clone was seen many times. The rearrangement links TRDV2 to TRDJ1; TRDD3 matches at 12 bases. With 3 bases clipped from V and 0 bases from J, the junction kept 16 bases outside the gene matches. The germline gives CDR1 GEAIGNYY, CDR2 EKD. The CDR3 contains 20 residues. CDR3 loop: CACDSIILGDTLAYTDKLIF. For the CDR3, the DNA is TGTGCCTGTGACTCGATAATACTGGGGGATACCCTCGCGTACACCGATAAACTCATCTTT.

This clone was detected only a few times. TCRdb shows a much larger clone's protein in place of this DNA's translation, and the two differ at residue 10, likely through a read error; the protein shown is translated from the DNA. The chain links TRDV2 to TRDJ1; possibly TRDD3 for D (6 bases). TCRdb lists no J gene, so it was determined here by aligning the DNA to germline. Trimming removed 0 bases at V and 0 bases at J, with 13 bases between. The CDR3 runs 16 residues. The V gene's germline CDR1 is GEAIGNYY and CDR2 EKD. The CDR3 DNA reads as TGTGCCTGTGACACCCCCTGGGGATCTGACACCGATAAACTCATCTTT. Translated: CACDTPWGSDTDKLIF.

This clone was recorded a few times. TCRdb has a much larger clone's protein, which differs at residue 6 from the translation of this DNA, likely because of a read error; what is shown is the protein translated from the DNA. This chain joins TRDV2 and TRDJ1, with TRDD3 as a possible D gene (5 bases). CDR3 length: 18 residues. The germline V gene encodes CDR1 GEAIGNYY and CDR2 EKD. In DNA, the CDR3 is TGTGCCTGTGACTCCTGGTATTCCGAAGGGATTTACACCGATAAGCTCATCTTT. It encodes CACDSWYSEGIYTDKLIF.

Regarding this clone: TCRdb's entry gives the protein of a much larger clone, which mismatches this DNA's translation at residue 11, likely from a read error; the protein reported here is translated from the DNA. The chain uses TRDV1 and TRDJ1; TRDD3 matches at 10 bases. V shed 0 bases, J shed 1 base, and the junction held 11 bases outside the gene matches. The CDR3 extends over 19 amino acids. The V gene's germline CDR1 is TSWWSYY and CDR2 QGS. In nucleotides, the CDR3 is TGTGCTCTTGGGGAACTGTACTGGGGGATCATTTCGGCCACCGATAAACTCATCTTT. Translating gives CALGELYWGIISATDKLIF.

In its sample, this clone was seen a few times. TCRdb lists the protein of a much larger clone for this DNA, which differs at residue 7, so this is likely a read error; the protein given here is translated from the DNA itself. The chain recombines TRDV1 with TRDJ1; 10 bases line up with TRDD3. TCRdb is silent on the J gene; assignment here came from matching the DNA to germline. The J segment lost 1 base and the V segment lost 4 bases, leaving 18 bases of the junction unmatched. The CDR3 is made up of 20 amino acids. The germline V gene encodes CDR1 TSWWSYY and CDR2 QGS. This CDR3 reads CALGAFWRDWGIPSTDKLIF. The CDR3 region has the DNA TGTGCTCTTGGGGCTTTCTGGCGGGACTGGGGGATTCCAAGCACCGATAAACTCATCTTT.

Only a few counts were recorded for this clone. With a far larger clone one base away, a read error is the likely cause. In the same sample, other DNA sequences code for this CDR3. CDR3 coding DNA: TGTGCCTGTGACCACGGGGAACATTACACCGATAAACTCATCTTT. Translation: CACDHGEHYTDKLIF. The chain employs TRDV2 and TRDJ1; D may be TRDD3 (5 bases). TCRdb records no J gene; here it was assigned by comparing the DNA to germline. The germline V gene has CDR1 GEAIGNYY and CDR2 EKD. The CDR3 consists of 15 residues. The V gene lost 3 bases and the J gene lost 0 bases, with 13 bases spanning the gap.

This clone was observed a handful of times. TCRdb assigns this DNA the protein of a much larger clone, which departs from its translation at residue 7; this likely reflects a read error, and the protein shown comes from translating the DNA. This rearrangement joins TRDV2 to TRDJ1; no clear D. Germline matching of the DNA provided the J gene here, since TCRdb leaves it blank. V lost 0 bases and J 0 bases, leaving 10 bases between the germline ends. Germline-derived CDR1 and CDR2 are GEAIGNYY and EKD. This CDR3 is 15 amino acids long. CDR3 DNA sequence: TGTGCCTGTGACACCGTCGAGGCGTACACCGATAAACTCATCTTT. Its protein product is CACDTVEAYTDKLIF.

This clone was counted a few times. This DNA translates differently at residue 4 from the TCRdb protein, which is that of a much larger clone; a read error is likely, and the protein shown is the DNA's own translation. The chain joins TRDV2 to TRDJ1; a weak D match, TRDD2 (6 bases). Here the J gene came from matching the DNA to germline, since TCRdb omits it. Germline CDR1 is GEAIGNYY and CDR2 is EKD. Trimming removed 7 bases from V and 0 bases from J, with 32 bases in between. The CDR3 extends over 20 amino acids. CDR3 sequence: CACRLYTPSRGLIYTDKLIF. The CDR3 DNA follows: TGTGCCTGCAGGCTCTACACTCCTTCCCGGGGACTTATTTACACCGATAAACTCATCTTT.

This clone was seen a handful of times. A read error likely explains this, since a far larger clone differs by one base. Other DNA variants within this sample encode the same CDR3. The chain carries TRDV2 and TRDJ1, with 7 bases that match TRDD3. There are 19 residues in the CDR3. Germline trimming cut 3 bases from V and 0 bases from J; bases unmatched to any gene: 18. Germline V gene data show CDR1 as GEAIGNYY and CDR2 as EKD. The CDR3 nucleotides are TGTGCCTGTGACCCCGTGGTGGGACTTGGGGATAGTGACACCGATAAACTCATCTTT. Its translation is CACDPVVGLGDSDTDKLIF.